The 19 T cell receptor beta chains reported below all come from one sample, sequenced in a study of STAT5B mutations in CD4+ large granular lymphocyte leukemia. The protocol was immunoSEQ multiplex PCR, while the TCRdb copy is restricted to in-frame clones and leaves out a portion. Among roughly 35,000 clones listed, approximately 71% were seen once. The sequenced sample was CD4+ T cells from blood buffy coats. The origin of the receptors is a human donor in good health.

The V and J genes are TRBV10-3 and TRBJ2-7; weak D call: TRBD1 (5 bases). The ends were cut back, 3 bases at V and 1 base at J, with 16 bases in the middle. The CDR3 runs to 16 residues. CDR1 and CDR2 (germline): ENHRY, SYGVKD. The CDR3 coding sequence is TGTGCCATCAGTGATTTTCAGGGCAACGGGTCCTACGAGCAGTACTTC. Translating gives CAISDFQGNGSYEQYF.

J is TRBJ1-1 and V is TRBV4-3; tentatively, D is TRBD1 (5 bases). The CDR3 covers 14 residues. V was cut by 4 bases and J by 3 bases, with 12 bases left in between. Germline V lookup: CDR1 LGHNA, CDR2 YSLEER. The CDR3 DNA is TGCGCCAGCAGCCCGGAGGGACGTGACACTGAAGCTTTCTTT. It specifies CASSPEGRDTEAFF.

The CDR3 sequence is CASSQDWGGSGGFF. Written as DNA, the CDR3 is TGCGCCAGCAGCCAAGATTGGGGGGGATCCGGCGGTTTCTTT. This sequence joins TRBV4-1 and TRBJ1-1, with D possibly matching TRBD1 (5 bases). V dropped 0 bases and J dropped 13 bases, with 18 bases sitting between them. The germline V gene has CDR1 MGHRA and CDR2 YSYEKL. This CDR3 is built from 14 residues.

DNA for the CDR3: TGTGCCAGCAGCCCGGCCGGAGGGGTCATGAACACTGAAGCTTTCTTT. It specifies CASSPAGGVMNTEAFF. The chain combines TRBV5-6 with TRBJ1-1; D is possibly TRBD1 (5 bases). This CDR3 spans 16 amino acids. V lost 4 bases to trimming and J lost 0 bases, with 16 bases between them. Germline V lookup: CDR1 SGHDT, CDR2 YYEEEE.

This clone has only a few counts. CDR3: CASRQRVDTQYF. The CDR3 DNA follows: TGTGCCAGCAGGCAAAGGGTCGATACGCAGTATTTT. This chain uses TRBV2 with TRBJ2-3; D is ambiguous. V shed 6 bases and J shed 6 bases, with 10 bases lying between them. Germline V gene sequence: CDR1 SNHLY, CDR2 FYNNEI. The CDR3 contains 12 residues.

This chain uses TRBV15 with TRBJ2-3; D unresolved. V was clipped by 0 bases and J by 5 bases, with 3 bases between them. CDR3 size: 12 residues. Germline V CDR1 and CDR2: LNHNV, YYDKDF (reference sequence). The CDR3 protein is CATSRDLDTQYF. CDR3 coding DNA: TGTGCCACCAGCAGAGATTTAGATACGCAGTATTTT.

The CDR3 coding sequence is TGCGCCAGCAGTCAATCGCCCGGGGGTTCTTGCGGATACGAGCAGTACTTC. Translating it yields CASSQSPGGSCGYEQYF. The chain links TRBV23-1 to TRBJ2-7; D is perhaps TRBD2 (6 bases). TRBV23-1 is an ORF for which the function is uncertain. CDR3 length: 17 amino acids. Trimming removed 0 bases at V and 4 bases at J, with 19 bases between.

CDR3 sequence: CASSQEGTKNTDTQYF. The CDR3 DNA reads TGTGCCAGCAGCCAAGAGGGGACAAAAAACACAGATACGCAGTATTTT. This rearrangement joins TRBV4-2 to TRBJ2-3, with D perhaps matching TRBD1 (6 bases). This CDR3 region has 16 residues. V was shortened by 0 bases and J by 2 bases, with 12 bases between the two germline ends. Looked up from germline, CDR1 is LGHNA and CDR2 is YNFKEQ.

The chain links TRBV11-2 to TRBJ2-7; maybe TRBD2 (6 bases). Trimming took off 2 bases at V and 0 bases at J, with 11 bases between the two ends. Germline V CDR1 and CDR2: SGHAT, FQNNGV. There are 15 residues in the CDR3. This CDR3 is CASSLTAGPSYEQYF. The DNA for the CDR3 is TGTGCCAGCAGCTTAACGGCGGGGCCCTCCTACGAGCAGTACTTC.

The V gene is TRBV2, the J gene TRBJ2-1; D is undetermined. V lost 5 bases and J lost 6, with 11 bases in between. The CDR3 extends over 13 amino acids. Looked up from germline, CDR1 is SNHLY and CDR2 is FYNNEI. The chain's CDR3 is CASSLGFGNEQFF. For the CDR3, the DNA is TGTGCCAGCAGTTTAGGGTTTGGCAATGAGCAGTTCTTC.

The V call is TRBV10-2, the J call TRBJ2-2; D is tentatively TRBD1 or TRBD2 (5 bases each). With 3 bases removed from V and 4 bases from J, the gap between germline ends came to 9 bases. Germline-derived CDR1 and CDR2 are WSHSY and SAAADI. CDR3 size: 14 residues. Here the CDR3 DNA reads TGCGCCAGCAGTGAACCAGGGAGCACCGGGGAGCTGTTTTTT. Translation gives CASSEPGSTGELFF.

The genes are TRBV10-1 and TRBJ2-7, with D perhaps TRBD1 (6 bases). This CDR3 spans 12 amino acids. Trimming cost V 8 bases and J 3 bases, with 11 bases left between them. The germline gives CDR1 WNHNN, CDR2 SYGVQD (reference sequence). In DNA, the CDR3 is TGCGCCAGCCGGGACATTTACTACGAGCAGTACTTC. As protein: CASRDIYYEQYF.

V and J are TRBV11-3 and TRBJ1-5; D ambiguous. The CDR3 is 15 amino acids. Trimming shortened V by 1 base and J by 0 bases, and 7 bases separated the two germline ends. Germline V gene lookup returns CDR1 SGHNT and CDR2 YENEEA. The CDR3 sequence is CASSLGADSNQPQHF. The CDR3, as DNA: TGTGCCAGCAGCTTAGGGGCAGATAGCAATCAGCCCCAGCATTTT.

A remark on this clone: It is likely a read error, because the conserved phenylalanine at the end of the CDR3 is missing. The chain couples TRBV15 to TRBJ1-2; weak D call: TRBD1 (5 bases). There are 13 residues in the CDR3. Germline V gene lookup returns CDR1 LNHNV and CDR2 YYDKDF (reference sequence). V was shortened by 8 bases and J by 3 bases, with 13 bases between the two germline ends. CDR3 bases: TGTGCCACCTCTCAAGGGGAGCACTATGGCTACACCCTC. It translates to CATSQGEHYGYTL.

J is TRBJ2-7 and V is TRBV5-1, with D unresolved. With 2 bases removed from V and 3 bases from J, the gap between germline ends came to 18 bases. Per germline, CDR1 SGHRS and CDR2 YFSETQ. The length of the CDR3 is 16 residues. The CDR3 spells CASSLSASSQRYEQYF. Here the CDR3 DNA reads TGCGCCAGCAGCTTATCCGCTTCGAGTCAGCGCTACGAGCAGTACTTC.

This chain links TRBV6-5 with TRBJ2-7, with 8 bases lining up with TRBD1. The CDR3 spans 15 residues. Germline CDR1 reads MNHEY; CDR2 reads SVGAGI. Trimming at V came to 6 bases and at J to 2 bases, leaving 9 bases not matched to a gene. The CDR3 protein is CASRLYRTGTYEQYF. CDR3 DNA: TGTGCCAGCAGACTCTACCGGACAGGGACCTACGAGCAGTACTTC.

This chain links TRBV2 with TRBJ1-5; D is ambiguous. V gave up 4 bases and J gave up 2 bases, with 12 bases separating them. Germline V gene data show CDR1 as SNHLY and CDR2 as FYNNEI. The CDR3 has 15 amino acids. As DNA, the CDR3 is TGTGCCAGCAGTGGGACCGACCTTGGCAATCAGCCCCAGCATTTT. Translation: CASSGTDLGNQPQHF.

V is TRBV7-2 and J is TRBJ1-2; 7 nucleotides line up with TRBD1. The CDR3 has 13 residues. The germline V gene encodes CDR1 SGHTA and CDR2 FQGNSA. Losses at the gene ends were 5 bases for V and 4 bases for J; bases not matched to a gene: 4. CDR3 sequence: CASSTGVSYGYTF. DNA for the CDR3: TGTGCCAGCAGCACAGGGGTAAGCTATGGCTACACCTTC.

This chain connects TRBV18 to TRBJ1-2, with D hard to call. CDR1 and CDR2 from the germline V gene are KGHSH and LQKENI. The CDR3 consists of 11 residues. Trimming took 5 bases from V and 11 from J, leaving 12 bases between them. The CDR3 sequence: CASSSEGSYTF. The CDR3 nucleotides read TGTGCCAGCTCATCAGAAGGTAGTTACACCTTC.